A single sample is the source of the 21 T cell receptor beta chains below, sequenced in a study of blood T cell repertoires in COVID-19. The data were produced by immunoSEQ multiplex PCR, yet TCRdb's version contains in-frame clones alone and is incomplete. In the table there are about 260,000 clones, 86% of which are singletons. The sample was peripheral blood. The receptors were sampled from a man aged 40-49 years who had recovered from COVID-19.

The chain employs TRBV10-3 and TRBJ2-1, with 11 bases that match TRBD2. CDR3 size: 16 residues. The germline V gene has CDR1 ENHRY and CDR2 SYGVKD. V gave up 0 bases and J gave up 7 bases; unmatched junction bases: 5. The CDR3 loop is CAISESTSGVLNEQFF. The CDR3 DNA reads as TGTGCCATCAGTGAGTCGACTAGCGGGGTTCTGAATGAGCAGTTCTTC.

CDR3 DNA sequence: TGTGCCACCAGCAGAGGGCCTCCAGCGGGGGGCCGCCCAGATACGCAGTATTTT. Translation: CATSRGPPAGGRPDTQYF. This chain joins TRBV15 and TRBJ2-3; 9 bases are shared with TRBD2. The V gene's germline CDR1 is LNHNV and CDR2 YYDKDF (reference sequence). Trimming removed 1 base from V and 4 bases from J; junction bases left unmatched: 12. CDR3 length: 18 amino acids.

The chain carries TRBV9 and TRBJ2-2, with 9 bases that match TRBD1. In germline, CDR1 is SGDLS, CDR2 YYNGEE. V lost 3 bases and J lost 6; bases outside the gene matches: 6. CDR3 length: 15 residues. CDR3 nucleotides: TGTGCCAGCAGCGCCAGGACAGGGGTTCCCGGGGAGCTGTTTTTT. This sequence encodes CASSARTGVPGELFF.

The chain is built from TRBV7-9 and TRBJ2-5, with 9 bases lining up with TRBD2. This CDR3 is 16 amino acids long. Per the germline V gene, CDR1 is SEHNR and CDR2 is FQNEAQ (reference sequence). V lost 2 bases, J lost 3 bases, and 7 bases stayed unmatched. The CDR3 loop is CASSLRILAGEETQYF. The CDR3 region has the DNA TGTGCCAGCAGCTTAAGGATCTTAGCGGGGGAAGAGACCCAGTACTTC. Complete variable domain (other parts from reference TRBV7-9 and TRBJ2-5): DTGVSQNPRHKITKRGQNVTFRCDPISEHNRLYWYRQTLGQGPEFLTYFQNEAQLEKSRLLSDRFSAERPKGSFSTLEIQRTEQGDSAMYLCASSLRILAGEETQYFGPGTRLLVL.

The chain has TRBV3-1 (or the pseudogene TRBV3-2) and TRBJ2-5; TRBD1 is a possible D gene (6 bases). Germline-derived CDR1 and CDR2 are LGHDT and YNNKEL (reference sequence). The length of the CDR3 is 17 residues. Trimming took 4 bases from V and 2 from J, leaving 20 bases between them. CDR3 nucleotide sequence: TGTGCCAGCAGCCGCCGCACAGGGTTAGGTGGACAAGAGACCCAGTACTTC. Translation gives CASSRRTGLGGQETQYF.

V is TRBV10-3 and J is TRBJ1-1; weak D call: TRBD1 (5 bases). Germline V gene data show CDR1 as ENHRY and CDR2 as SYGVKD. CDR3 length: 15 amino acids. V gave up 6 bases and J gave up 0 bases, with 14 bases separating them. The CDR3, as DNA: TGTGCCATCAGAATAGGAGACAGTTTGAACACTGAAGCTTTCTTT. Translated: CAIRIGDSLNTEAFF.

V and J are TRBV18 and TRBJ1-2; the match to TRBD1 covers 12 bases. V was pared by 4 bases and J by 8 bases, with 8 bases of the junction left unmatched. The CDR3 is 15 amino acids. The germline gives CDR1 KGHSH, CDR2 LQKENI. The CDR3 reads CASSLGTGGAEGYTF. The CDR3 DNA reads as TGTGCCAGCTCACTAGGGACAGGGGGCGCGGAGGGCTACACCTTC.

The chain is built from TRBV7-2 and TRBJ2-1, with TRBD2 identical over 7 bases. This CDR3 is 13 amino acids long. CDR1 is SGHTA, CDR2 FQGNSA, per germline. J was trimmed by 6 bases and V by 3 bases; bases with no gene match: 2. CDR3 sequence reads: CASSFLAVNEQFF. The DNA of the CDR3 is TGTGCCAGCAGCTTTCTAGCGGTCAATGAGCAGTTCTTC.

This clone was detected only once. J is TRBJ1-5 and V is TRBV5-6, with TRBD1 identical over 9 bases. The germline gives CDR1 SGHDT, CDR2 YYEEEE. CDR3 size: 17 residues. V lost 4 bases to trimming and J lost 3 bases; unmatched junction nucleotides: 11. CDR3 nucleotide sequence: TGTGCCAGCAGCCGACAGGGGGAAGGAAGGACCAATCAGCCCCAGCATTTT. It translates to CASSRQGEGRTNQPQHF.

V is TRBV29-1 and J is TRBJ2-1, with D uncertain. The germline gives CDR1 SQVTM, CDR2 ANQGSEA. V was pared by 4 bases and J by 1 base, with 11 bases between. This CDR3 has 14 amino acids. CDR3 DNA: TGCAGCGTTGTTCTGGGCCATTCCTACAATGAGCAGTTCTTC. Amino acids: CSVVLGHSYNEQFF.

The gene calls are TRBV6-2 or TRBV6-3 and TRBJ1-2; weak D call: TRBD1 (5 bases). The CDR3 contains 14 residues. Germline loops: CDR1 MNHEY, CDR2 SVGEGT. V was pared by 6 bases and J by 4 bases, with 15 bases between. DNA of the CDR3: TGTGCCAGCAGCAGGTCAGGGTGGGTCTATGGCTACACCTTC. Protein: CASSRSGWVYGYTF.

The table lists this clone with a count of one. Written as DNA, the CDR3 is TGCGCCAGCAGCCCGACAGGGAAGGCCGGGGAGCTGTTTTTT. Amino acid sequence: CASSPTGKAGELFF. This sequence joins TRBV5-1 and TRBJ2-2; 7 bases agree with TRBD1. The CDR3 runs 14 residues. Trimming took 4 bases from V and 6 from J; bases not matched to a gene: 6. The germline CDR1 and CDR2 sequences are SGHRS and YFSETQ. The full variable domain, its missing parts supplied by reference TRBV5-1 and TRBJ2-2, is KAGVTQTPRYLIKTRGQQVTLSCSPISGHRSVSWYQQTPGQGLQFLFEYFSETQRNKGNFPGRFSGRQFSNSRSEMNVSTLELGDSALYLCASSPTGKAGELFFGEGSRLTVL.

The V and J genes are TRBV4-1 and TRBJ2-2; TRBD2 matches 7 bases. Per germline, CDR1 MGHRA and CDR2 YSYEKL. V lost 1 base and J lost 6; bases outside the gene matches: 8. The CDR3 length is 16 residues. The CDR3 sequence: CASSQGRTSQSGELFF. In DNA, the CDR3 is TGCGCCAGCAGCCAAGGGCGGACTAGTCAATCCGGGGAGCTGTTTTTT.

The chain joins TRBV30 to TRBJ1-5; D is unresolved. The CDR3 sequence is 13 residues long. In germline, CDR1 is GTSNPN, CDR2 SVGIG (reference sequence). Trimming cost V 0 bases and J 0 bases, with 3 bases left between them. CDR3 region: CAWSVRSNQPQHF. CDR3 DNA sequence: TGTGCCTGGAGTGTGCGTAGCAATCAGCCCCAGCATTTT.

This rearrangement joins TRBV7-8 to TRBJ2-7; 11 positions agree with TRBD1. This CDR3 contains 18 residues. Germline CDR1 reads SGHVS; CDR2 reads FQNEAQ. Trimming cost V 5 bases and J 0 bases; bases outside gene matches: 12. The CDR3 region is CASSPDPAGTGGSYEQYF. The CDR3 nucleotides are TGTGCCAGCAGCCCGGACCCCGCCGGGACAGGGGGCTCCTACGAGCAGTACTTC.

The chain has TRBV12-5 and TRBJ1-1; D remains ambiguous. V lost 0 bases and J 5 bases, leaving 19 bases between the germline ends. CDR3 length: 17 residues. Germline CDR1 is LGHNT and CDR2 is FRNRAP. CDR3 bases: TGTGCTAGTGGTTTGGTTGCCGGGGTGGTTGTGGGGACTGAAGCTTTCTTT. This gives the protein CASGLVAGVVVGTEAFF.

The chain carries TRBV6-5 and TRBJ2-1, with D perhaps matching TRBD2 (6 bases). Germline lookup yields CDR1 MNHEY and CDR2 SVGAGI. Trimming stripped 6 bases from V and 8 bases from J, with 14 bases between. This CDR3 is built from 13 residues. The CDR3 DNA reads as TGTGCCAGCAGACCCGGAGGGCCGCATGAGCAGTTCTTC. The encoded protein is CASRPGGPHEQFF.

This chain uses TRBV5-1 with TRBJ1-2, with TRBD1 matching over 10 bases. CDR1 is SGHRS and CDR2 is YFSETQ in the germline V gene. The CDR3 is 16 residues long. V lost 4 bases to trimming and J lost 2 bases; unmatched junction nucleotides: 8. This CDR3 is CASSEGPGQGNYGYTF. CDR3 in DNA: TGCGCCAGCAGCGAAGGGCCGGGACAGGGGAACTATGGCTACACCTTC.

The J gene is TRBJ1-2, the V gene TRBV9; D is undetermined. The germline V gene has CDR1 SGDLS and CDR2 YYNGEE. V was clipped by 5 bases and J by 4 bases, with 9 bases between them. CDR3 length: 12 residues. The CDR3 sequence: CASREGGYGYTF. The CDR3 nucleotides read TGTGCCAGCAGGGAGGGTGGCTATGGCTACACCTTC.

This chain uses TRBV11-3 with TRBJ2-3; no firm D call. The germline V and J ends were trimmed by 6 bases and 2 bases, with 6 bases remaining between them. Looked up from germline, CDR1 is SGHNT and CDR2 is YENEEA. This CDR3 is built from 12 residues. CDR3 region: CASSLNTDTQYF. CDR3 DNA: TGTGCCAGCAGTCTTAACACAGATACGCAGTATTTT.

This chain connects TRBV14 to TRBJ1-2, with D unclear. The CDR3 consists of 12 residues. Trimming removed 1 base at V and 8 bases at J, with 8 bases between. Germline V gene lookup returns CDR1 SGHDN and CDR2 FVKESK. The DNA for the CDR3 is TGTGCCAGCAGCCAAGGGGCACGAGGCTACACCTTC. Its translation: CASSQGARGYTF.